This T cell receptor (beta chain) was profiled in a study of T cell changes during pregnancy in multiple sclerosis. Produced via immunoSEQ multiplex PCR; TCRdb's table is partial and in-frame only. The sample holds about 20,000 clones, roughly nine tenths seen once. The starting material was CD8+ T cells from peripheral blood mononuclear cells, obtained after pregnancy. This clonotype was sampled from a female donor in good health, enrolled as a control in a pregnancy study.

The CDR3 DNA reads TGTGCCAGCAGTTTCGGCTCGGGTGAGCAGTTCTTC. It is translated as CASSFGSGEQFF. The V call is TRBV6-5, the J call TRBJ2-1; D is ambiguous. Germline loops: CDR1 MNHEY, CDR2 SVGAGI. This CDR3 has 12 residues. Trimming left V 4 bases short and J 9 bases short, with 10 bases between.